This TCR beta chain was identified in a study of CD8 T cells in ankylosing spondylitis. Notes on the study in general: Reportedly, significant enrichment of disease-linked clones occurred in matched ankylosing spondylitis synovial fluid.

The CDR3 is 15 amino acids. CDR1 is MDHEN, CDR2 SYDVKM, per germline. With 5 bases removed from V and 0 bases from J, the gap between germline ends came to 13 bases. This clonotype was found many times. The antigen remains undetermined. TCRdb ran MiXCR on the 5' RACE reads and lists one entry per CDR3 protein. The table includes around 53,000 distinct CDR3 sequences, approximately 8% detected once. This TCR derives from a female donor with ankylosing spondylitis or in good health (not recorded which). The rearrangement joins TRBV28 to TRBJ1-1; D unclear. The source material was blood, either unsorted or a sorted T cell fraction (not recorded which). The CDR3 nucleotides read TGTGCCAGCAGTCCTCAGAAGGGAGTGAACACTGAAGCTTTCTTT. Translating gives CASSPQKGVNTEAFF.